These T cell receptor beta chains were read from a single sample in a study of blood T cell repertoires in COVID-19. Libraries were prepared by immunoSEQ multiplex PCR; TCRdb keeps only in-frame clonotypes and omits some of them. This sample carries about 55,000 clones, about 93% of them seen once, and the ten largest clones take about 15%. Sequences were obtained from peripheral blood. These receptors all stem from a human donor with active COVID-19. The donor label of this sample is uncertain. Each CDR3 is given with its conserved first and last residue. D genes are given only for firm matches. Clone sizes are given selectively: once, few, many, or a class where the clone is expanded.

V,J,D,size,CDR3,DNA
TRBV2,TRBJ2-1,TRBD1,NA,CASSGGQGGNEQFF,TGTGCCAGCAGTGGGGGACAGGGTGGCAATGAGCAGTTCTTC
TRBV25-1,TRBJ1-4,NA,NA,CASSESRQGHEKLFF,TGTGCCAGCAGTGAATCCAGGCAGGGGCATGAAAAACTGTTTTTT
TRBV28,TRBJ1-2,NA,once,CASSFGSGNYGYTF,TGTGCCAGCAGTTTCGGTTCAGGGAACTATGGCTACACCTTC
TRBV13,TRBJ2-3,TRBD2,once,CASSLRTGLAGVADTQYF,TGTGCCAGCAGCTTAAGGACGGGACTAGCGGGAGTGGCAGATACGCAGTATTTT
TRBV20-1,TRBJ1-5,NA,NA,CSASPGGVSNQPQHF,TGCAGTGCTAGTCCGGGGGGCGTGAGCAATCAGCCCCAGCATTTT
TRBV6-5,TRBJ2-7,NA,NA,CASSYQGQDEQYF,TGTGCCAGCAGTTATCAGGGTCAGGACGAGCAGTACTTC
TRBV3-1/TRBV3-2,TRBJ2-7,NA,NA,CASSQASYEQYF,TGTGCCAGCAGCCAAGCCTCTTACGAGCAGTACTTC
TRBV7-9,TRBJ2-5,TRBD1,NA,CASSRQGLRGETQYF,TGTGCCAGCAGCCGACAGGGCCTTAGGGGAGAGACCCAGTACTTC
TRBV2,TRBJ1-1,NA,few,CASSGAPNTEAFF,TGTGCCAGCAGTGGGGCACCGAACACTGAAGCTTTCTTT
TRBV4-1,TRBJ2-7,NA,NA,CASSQDRAREHEQYF,TGCGCCAGCAGCCAAGATCGGGCCAGGGAACACGAGCAGTACTTC
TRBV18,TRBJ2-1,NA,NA,CASSPPSLTRDNEQFF,TGTGCCAGCTCACCACCGTCCCTTACCCGGGACAATGAGCAGTTCTTC
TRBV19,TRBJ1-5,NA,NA,CASSSRVRPGQPQHF,TGTGCCAGTAGTTCGAGGGTCAGGCCTGGCCAGCCCCAGCATTTT
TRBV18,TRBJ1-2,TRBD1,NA,CASSPGTGVNYGYTF,TGTGCCAGCTCCCCCGGGACAGGGGTCAACTATGGCTACACCTTC
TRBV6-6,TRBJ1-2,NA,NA,CASSYPGGGSGYGYTF,TGTGCCAGCAGTTACCCCGGCGGTGGGTCTGGCTATGGCTACACCTTC
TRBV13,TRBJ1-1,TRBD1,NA,CASSLNRGSGAEAFF,TGTGCCAGCAGCCTCAACAGGGGAAGCGGTGCTGAAGCTTTCTTT
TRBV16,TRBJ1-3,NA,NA,CASSQSKGTGNTIYF,TGTGCCAGCAGCCAATCAAAGGGGACTGGAAACACCATATATTTT
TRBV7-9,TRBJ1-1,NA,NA,CASTGQLGTEAFF,TGTGCCAGCACCGGACAGTTGGGCACTGAAGCTTTCTTT
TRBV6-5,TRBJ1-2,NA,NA,CASWRDWYGYTF,TGTGCCAGCTGGAGGGATTGGTATGGCTACACCTTC
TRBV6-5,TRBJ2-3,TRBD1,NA,CASSPGQGADTQYF,TGTGCCAGCAGCCCGGGACAGGGGGCAGATACGCAGTATTTT
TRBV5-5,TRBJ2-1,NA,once,CASSSGILIYNEQFF,TGTGCCAGCAGCTCGGGAATCCTAATATACAATGAGCAGTTCTTC
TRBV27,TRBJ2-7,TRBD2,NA,CASSPSLLAGPLEQYF,TGTGCCAGCAGTCCGTCCTTGTTAGCGGGGCCCCTCGAGCAGTACTTC
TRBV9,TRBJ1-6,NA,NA,CASSAGPGDSPLHF,TGTGCCAGCAGCGCGGGACCGGGGGATTCACCCCTCCACTTT
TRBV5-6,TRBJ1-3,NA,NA,CASSLKPTVTGGNTIYF,TGTGCCAGCAGCTTGAAGCCGACAGTTACAGGTGGAAACACCATATATTTT
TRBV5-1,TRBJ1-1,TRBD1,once,CASSLGQGAGNTEAFF,TGCGCCAGCAGCTTGGGACAGGGGGCTGGAAACACTGAAGCTTTCTTT
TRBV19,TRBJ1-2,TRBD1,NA,CASSAGTGYGYTF,TGTGCCAGTAGTGCCGGGACAGGCTATGGCTACACCTTC
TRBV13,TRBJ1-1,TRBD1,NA,CASRAGTVQNTEAFF,TGTGCCAGCAGGGCCGGGACAGTCCAGAACACTGAAGCTTTCTTT
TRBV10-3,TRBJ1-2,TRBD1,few,CAISDPLPDRDYGYTF,TGTGCCATCAGTGATCCCCTCCCGGACAGGGATTATGGCTACACCTTC
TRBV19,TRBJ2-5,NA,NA,CASSRGTWEAGGTQYF,TGTGCCAGTAGTAGGGGGACTTGGGAGGCAGGAGGGACCCAGTACTTC
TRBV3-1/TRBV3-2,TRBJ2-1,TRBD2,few,CASSQGGGGSYNEQFF,TGTGCCAGCAGCCAAGGGGGCGGGGGCTCCTACAATGAGCAGTTCTTC
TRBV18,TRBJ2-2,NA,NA,CASTQLAGTNTGELFF,TGTGCCAGCACCCAACTCGCGGGGACGAACACCGGGGAGCTGTTTTTT
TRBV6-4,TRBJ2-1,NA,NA,CASSAGNEQFF,TGTGCCAGCAGTGCAGGAAATGAGCAGTTCTTC
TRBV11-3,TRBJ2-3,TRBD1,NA,CASSLRTGGSDTQYF,TGTGCCAGCAGCTTACGGACAGGGGGTTCAGATACGCAGTATTTT
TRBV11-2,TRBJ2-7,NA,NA,CASSLDWGLIEQYF,TGTGCCAGCAGCTTAGATTGGGGGCTTATCGAGCAGTACTTC
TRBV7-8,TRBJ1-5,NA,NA,CASSPQFTGRDQPQHF,TGTGCCAGCAGCCCCCAATTTACAGGGCGCGATCAGCCCCAGCATTTT
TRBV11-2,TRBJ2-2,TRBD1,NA,CASSPWTGLNTGELFF,TGTGCCAGCAGCCCCTGGACAGGGTTGAACACCGGGGAGCTGTTTTTT
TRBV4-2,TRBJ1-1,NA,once,CASSHLGGMGGTEAFF,TGTGCCAGCAGCCATCTAGGGGGTATGGGCGGGACTGAAGCTTTCTTT
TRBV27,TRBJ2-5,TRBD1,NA,CASSLDRFGHQETQYF,TGTGCCAGCAGTTTGGACAGGTTCGGGCACCAAGAGACCCAGTACTTC
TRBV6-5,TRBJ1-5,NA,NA,CASSSGGGGGNQPQHF,TGTGCCAGCAGTTCCGGGGGAGGGGGAGGCAATCAGCCCCAGCATTTT
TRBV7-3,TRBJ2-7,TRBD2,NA,CASSWGASGREQYF,TGTGCCAGCAGCTGGGGGGCTAGCGGGCGCGAGCAGTACTTC
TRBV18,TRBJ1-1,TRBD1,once,CASSRPGGAGTGNTEAFF,TGTGCCAGCTCACGGCCTGGCGGAGCCGGGACAGGGAACACTGAAGCTTTCTTT
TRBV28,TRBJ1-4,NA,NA,CASSHRGSPDEKLFF,TGTGCCAGCAGTCATAGGGGATCTCCTGATGAAAAACTGTTTTTT
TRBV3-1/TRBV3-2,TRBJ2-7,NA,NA,CASSHRDYEQYF,TGTGCCAGCAGCCACCGGGACTACGAGCAGTACTTC
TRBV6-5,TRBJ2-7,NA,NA,CASSYSIQGAYEQYF,TGTGCCAGCAGTTACTCGATACAGGGCGCGTACGAGCAGTACTTC
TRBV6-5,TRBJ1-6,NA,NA,CASSYTALGANSPLHF,TGTGCCAGCAGTTACACGGCCTTAGGGGCGAATTCACCCCTCCACTTT
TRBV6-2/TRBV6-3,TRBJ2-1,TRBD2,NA,CASSYSGTSPHPQFF,TGTGCCAGCAGTTACTCCGGGACTAGCCCCCACCCCCAGTTCTTC
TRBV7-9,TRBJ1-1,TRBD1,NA,CASSSGTAEAFF,TGTGCCAGCAGTTCGGGGACAGCTGAAGCTTTCTTT
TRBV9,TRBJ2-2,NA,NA,CASSVQNTGELFF,TGTGCCAGCAGCGTACAGAACACCGGGGAGCTGTTTTTT